Detailed here is one T cell receptor beta chain. V lost 1 base and J lost 7; bases outside the gene matches: 6. Germline values: CDR1 SGDLS, CDR2 YYNGEE. The CDR3 totals 14 residues. Per the original data handling: It was from reference gene primer amplification that nucleated cell counts were estimated. This table comes from immunoSEQ multiplex PCR, and its TCRdb copy is limited to in-frame clones, with some not included. The V and J calls and clone size were taken over from that table, and D and trimming were inferred from the DNA. The sample includes 100,000 to 150,000 clones, about 87% of them seen just once. This sample was included in a study of blood T cell repertoires in COVID-19. The overall study: The samples span acute and convalescent COVID-19 from the United States, Italy and Spain. Sources were T cells, B-cell-depleted T cells, or PBMCs; the material itself was cDNA or gDNA.

V is TRBV9 and J is TRBJ1-1; 8 bases are a match to TRBD1. Sequencing was performed on peripheral blood. The sequence derives from a woman aged 60-75 years with acute or convalescent COVID-19. For the CDR3, the DNA is TGTGCCAGCAGCGTAAAGGTCGGACAGGGTGAAGCTTTCTTT. Translated, it gives CASSVKVGQGEAFF. Full variable domain (outside the CDR3, taken from reference TRBV9 and TRBJ1-1): DSGVTQTPKHLITATGQRVTLRCSPRSGDLSVYWYQQSLDQGLQFLIQYYNGEERAKGNILERFSAQQFPDLHSELNLSSLELGDSALYFCASSVKVGQGEAFFGQGTRLTVV.